Shown below are 20 T cell receptor beta chains from a single sample sequenced in a study of shared clonotypes between healthy human individuals. Some clones are missing from TCRdb's copy, which holds only in-frame ones; the method was immunoSEQ multiplex PCR. The sample records some 1.5 million clones, about 98% being singletons. Source material: naive CD4+ T cells sorted from blood. The subset: CD45RA+ positively selected. The receptor source for this set is a man younger than 40 in good health.

The genes are TRBV4-1 and TRBJ2-2, with 7 bases lining up with TRBD1. This CDR3 is 17 amino acids long. With 0 bases clipped from V and 0 bases from J, the junction kept 4 bases outside the gene matches. Germline CDR1 MGHRA, CDR2 YSYEKL. The CDR3 nucleotides read TGCGCCAGCAGCCAAGATAGGGACAGCTCGAACACCGGGGAGCTGTTTTTT. Translation gives CASSQDRDSSNTGELFF.

This chain connects TRBV2 to TRBJ2-7; D gene ambiguous. There are 12 residues in the CDR3. CDR1 SNHLY and CDR2 FYNNEI come from the germline V gene. With 3 bases removed from V and 3 bases from J, the gap between germline ends came to 6 bases. The CDR3 spells CASSEMDYEQYF. DNA of the CDR3: TGTGCCAGCAGTGAGATGGACTACGAGCAGTACTTC.

The V call is TRBV7-8, the J call TRBJ1-2, with unresolved D. There are 13 residues in the CDR3. The V gene lost 6 bases and the J gene lost 0 bases, with 8 bases spanning the gap. Germline-derived CDR1 and CDR2 are SGHVS and FQNEAQ. The CDR3: CASSFNANYGYTF. The CDR3 DNA follows: TGTGCCAGCAGTTTCAACGCTAACTATGGCTACACCTTC.

V and J are TRBV5-5 and TRBJ2-3, with D perhaps assigned TRBD1 or TRBD2 (6 bases each). This CDR3 has 15 residues. Trimming shortened V by 0 bases and J by 7 bases, and 15 bases separated the two germline ends. The germline V gene has CDR1 SGHKS and CDR2 YYEKEE (reference sequence). In DNA form, the CDR3 reads TGTGCCAGCAGCTTGGAAGGGGGGCGGCCATATACGCAGTATTTT. Amino acids: CASSLEGGRPYTQYF.

The chain is built from TRBV7-9 and TRBJ2-7; D gene ambiguous. The CDR3 totals 17 residues. In germline, CDR1 is SEHNR, CDR2 FQNEAQ (reference sequence). V lost 3 bases and J lost 1, with 19 bases in between. The CDR3 spells CASSFHEYSSRSYEQYF. In DNA form, the CDR3 reads TGTGCCAGCAGCTTCCACGAGTACAGCTCACGATCCTACGAGCAGTACTTC.

V usage is TRBV27 and J usage is TRBJ2-2, with D unresolved. Between the trimmed V and J ends, which lost 1 base and 7 bases, there was a span of 1 base. The CDR3 covers 11 residues. Germline CDR1 MNHEY, CDR2 SMNVEV (reference sequence). The CDR3 spells CASSLFGELFF. CDR3 coding DNA: TGTGCCAGCAGTTTATTCGGGGAGCTGTTTTTT.

V and J are TRBV28 and TRBJ1-4; weak D call: TRBD1 (5 bases). Trimming left V 3 bases short and J 4 bases short, with 15 bases between. Germline V gene sequence: CDR1 MDHEN, CDR2 SYDVKM. CDR3 length: 16 amino acids. For the CDR3, the DNA is TGTGCCAGCAGTTTGTCCGTTGGGGCTTATAATGAAAAACTGTTTTTT. Its protein product is CASSLSVGAYNEKLFF.

The chain recombines TRBV7-3 with TRBJ2-7, with unresolved D. V was shortened by 2 bases and J by 3 bases, with 11 bases between the two germline ends. CDR3 size: 14 residues. The germline V gene encodes CDR1 SGHTA and CDR2 FQGTGA. CDR3 nucleotide sequence: TGTGCCAGCAGCTTATTTCCAGAACGCTACGAGCAGTACTTC. As protein: CASSLFPERYEQYF.

This clone was observed once. The J gene is TRBJ2-1, the V gene TRBV11-3; TRBD2 matches at 7 bases. Trimming removed 1 base from V and 7 bases from J; junction bases left unmatched: 4. From germline, CDR1 is SGHNT and CDR2 YENEEA. The CDR3 spans 14 residues. CDR3 nucleotide sequence: TGTGCCAGCAGCTTAGGGGGGGACTATAATGAGCAGTTCTTC. Its protein is CASSLGGDYNEQFF.

The V and J genes are TRBV10-2 and TRBJ2-5; TRBD2 matches 12 bases. Losses at the gene ends were 4 bases for V and 5 bases for J; bases not matched to a gene: 5. The CDR3 totals 15 residues. The V gene's germline CDR1 is WSHSY and CDR2 SAAADI. The CDR3 region is CASSVASGRAETQYF. CDR3 nucleotide sequence: TGCGCCAGCAGTGTCGCTAGCGGGAGGGCGGAGACCCAGTACTTC.

Turning to this clone: Other DNA sequences from this sample encode an identical CDR3 as well. The gene calls are TRBV7-9 and TRBJ2-1; TRBD1 aligns across 7 bases. Germline V gene sequence: CDR1 SEHNR, CDR2 FQNEAQ (reference sequence). Germline trimming cut 5 bases from V and 4 bases from J; bases unmatched to any gene: 2. CDR3 length: 13 amino acids. The CDR3: CASSRGQYNEQFF. The CDR3 DNA sequence: TGTGCCAGCAGCCGGGGACAGTACAATGAGCAGTTCTTC. Combining the CDR3 with reference TRBV7-9 and TRBJ2-1 gives the whole variable domain DTGVSQNPRHKITKRGQNVTFRCDPISEHNRLYWYRQTLGQGPEFLTYFQNEAQLEKSRLLSDRFSAERPKGSFSTLEIQRTEQGDSAMYLCASSRGQYNEQFFGPGTRLTVL.

A word on this clone: The sample contains more than one DNA sequence encoding this CDR3. The V gene is TRBV4-3, the J gene TRBJ1-3; D gene uncertain. The V gene's germline CDR1 is LGHNA and CDR2 YSLEER. This CDR3 has 15 amino acids. V was pared by 0 bases and J by 0 bases, with 6 bases between. The CDR3 coding sequence is TGCGCCAGCAGCCAAGATAGGCTCTCTGGAAACACCATATATTTT. Translated, it gives CASSQDRLSGNTIYF.

V and J are TRBV7-8 and TRBJ1-1; D ambiguous. The CDR3 length is 13 residues. Germline CDR1 is SGHVS and CDR2 is FQNEAQ. V was pared by 0 bases and J by 5 bases, with 7 bases between. Here the CDR3 reads CASSLAEVTEAFF. CDR3 sequence (DNA): TGTGCCAGCAGCTTAGCGGAGGTTACTGAAGCTTTCTTT. Full variable domain (missing parts from reference TRBV7-8 and TRBJ1-1): GAGVSQSPRYKVAKRGQDVALRCDPISGHVSLFWYQQALGQGPEFLTYFQNEAQLDKSGLPSDRFFAERPEGSVSTLKIQRTQQEDSAVYLCASSLAEVTEAFFGQGTRLTVV.

The chain joins TRBV6-6 to TRBJ2-1; 9 bases fit TRBD2. CDR3 size: 15 residues. Looked up from germline, CDR1 is MNHNY and CDR2 is SVGAGI (reference sequence). The V segment lost 4 bases and the J segment 6 bases; nucleotides outside the gene matches: 7. CDR3: CASSFGLARLNEQFF. CDR3 coding DNA: TGTGCCAGCAGTTTTGGACTAGCGCGGCTCAATGAGCAGTTCTTC.

The rearrangement joins TRBV4-1 to TRBJ1-4; perhaps TRBD1 as D (6 bases). Trimming removed 2 bases from V and 17 bases from J, with 33 bases in between. The germline V gene has CDR1 MGHRA and CDR2 YSYEKL. The CDR3 totals 18 residues. CDR3 bases: TGCGCCAGCAGCCAACCCACAGGGTCGGGGGAGATAATGAAAAGGGTATTTTTT. Translating gives CASSQPTGSGEIMKRVFF.

The chain carries TRBV19 and TRBJ1-1; D gene ambiguous. The V gene lost 3 bases and the J gene lost 5 bases, with 10 bases spanning the gap. CDR3 size: 13 residues. Germline CDR1 is LNHDA and CDR2 is SQIVND (reference sequence). CDR3 nucleotides: TGTGCCAGTAGTATGGATCGTTCGACTGAAGCTTTCTTT. Its protein is CASSMDRSTEAFF.

The rearrangement links TRBV11-2 to TRBJ2-3, with D possibly TRBD2 on 6 matching bases. V was shortened by 1 base and J by 4 bases, with 9 bases between the two germline ends. From germline, CDR1 is SGHAT and CDR2 FQNNGV. This CDR3 region has 14 residues. The CDR3 DNA reads as TGTGCCAGCAGCTTAGGGGCGGGATCAGATACGCAGTATTTT. Translated: CASSLGAGSDTQYF. The whole variable domain, remainder taken from reference TRBV11-2 and TRBJ2-3, is EAGVAQSPRYKIIEKRQSVAFWCNPISGHATLYWYQQILGQGPKLLIQFQNNGVVDDSQLPKDRFSAERLKGVDSTLKIQPAKLEDSAVYLCASSLGAGSDTQYFGPGTRLTVL.

The chain carries TRBV28 and TRBJ2-7, with 9 positions matching TRBD1. The germline V gene has CDR1 MDHEN and CDR2 SYDVKM. Unmatched junction bases numbered 12, after V lost 7 bases and J lost 2 bases. The CDR3 sequence is 16 residues long. CDR3 nucleotide sequence: TGTGCCAGCAAATCTAACAGGGGGCAGTGGGCCTACGAGCAGTACTTC. Protein sequence: CASKSNRGQWAYEQYF. Using reference TRBV28 and TRBJ2-7 for the parts outside the CDR3, the full variable domain is DVKVTQSSRYLVKRTGEKVFLECVQDMDHENMFWYRQDPGLGLRLIYFSYDVKMKEKGDIPEGYSVSREKKERFSLILESASTNQTSMYLCASKSNRGQWAYEQYFGPGTRLTVT.

Here the CDR3 DNA reads TGTGCCAGCAGCTTAGCCTTGGTCACCGGGGAGCTGTTTTTT. Residues: CASSLALVTGELFF. The chain employs TRBV7-6 and TRBJ2-2, with D hard to call. Germline-derived CDR1 and CDR2 are SGHVS and FNYEAQ. Trimming removed 0 bases from V and 4 bases from J, with 6 bases in between. CDR3 size: 14 residues.

The chain has TRBV5-1 and TRBJ2-1; D remains ambiguous. This CDR3 is 15 amino acids long. Germline CDR1 reads SGHRS; CDR2 reads YFSETQ. The germline V and J ends were trimmed by 0 bases and 8 bases, with 15 bases remaining between them. The CDR3 sequence is CASSLGTLERDEQFF. In nucleotides, the CDR3 is TGCGCCAGCAGCTTGGGTACCCTGGAAAGGGATGAGCAGTTCTTC.